These 13 T cell receptor beta chains originate from one sample sequenced in a study of OX40 agonist ivuxolimab in advanced cancers. Sequenced by immunoSEQ multiplex PCR; TCRdb stores in-frame clones only, minus some. Of about 130,000 clones listed, just under 95% are singletons. This sample comprised CD4+ or CD8+ T cells sorted from blood, obtained in a trial of the OX40 agonist ivuxolimab. The receptors originated from an adult with an advanced solid tumor such as melanoma, head and neck, liver or kidney cancer.

The chain recombines TRBV28 with TRBJ2-4; TRBD1 is a possible D gene (6 bases). Germline lookup yields CDR1 MDHEN and CDR2 SYDVKM. The ends were cut back, 6 bases at V and 7 bases at J, with 31 bases in the middle. This CDR3 is built from 19 residues. CDR3 in amino acids: CASSFTEGQRFLEVNIQYF. As DNA, the CDR3 is TGTGCCAGCAGCTTCACCGAGGGACAACGGTTCCTGGAAGTGAACATTCAGTACTTC. Combining the CDR3 with reference TRBV28 and TRBJ2-4 gives the whole variable domain DVKVTQSSRYLVKRTGEKVFLECVQDMDHENMFWYRQDPGLGLRLIYFSYDVKMKEKGDIPEGYSVSREKKERFSLILESASTNQTSMYLCASSFTEGQRFLEVNIQYFGAGTRLSVL.

This clone occurred once. This chain uses TRBV19 with TRBJ1-1, with a possible D match to TRBD1 (6 bases). The CDR3 contains 19 residues. Germline CDR1 and CDR2: LNHDA and SQIVND (reference sequence). Deletions cut 3 bases from V and 2 bases from J, with 25 bases between. The CDR3 DNA sequence: TGTGCCAGTAGTATGGGGGGCGGACGGACGGGACTTGCCAACACTGAAGCTTTCTTT. This translates into CASSMGGGRTGLANTEAFF. Full variable domain (outside the CDR3, taken from reference TRBV19 and TRBJ1-1): DGGITQSPKYLFRKEGQNVTLSCEQNLNHDAMYWYRQDPGQGLRLIYYSQIVNDFQKGDIAEGYSVSREKKESFPLTVTSAQKNPTAFYLCASSMGGGRTGLANTEAFFGQGTRLTVV.

This clone was seen more than once but under ten times. The V call is TRBV9, the J call TRBJ2-1; 7 nucleotides match TRBD2. The CDR3 runs 15 residues. Germline CDR1 reads SGDLS; CDR2 reads YYNGEE. V was pared by 0 bases and J by 8 bases, with 8 bases of the junction left unmatched. The CDR3 reads CASSVGGRAVDEQFF. The CDR3 nucleotides are TGTGCCAGCAGCGTAGGTGGGAGGGCCGTCGATGAGCAGTTCTTC.

Concerning this clone itself: Other DNA variants within this sample encode the same CDR3. V usage is TRBV9 and J usage is TRBJ2-3; D possibly corresponds to TRBD2 (5 bases). The CDR3 is 14 residues long. With 4 bases removed from V and 2 bases from J, the gap between germline ends came to 11 bases. Germline values: CDR1 SGDLS, CDR2 YYNGEE. CDR3 in amino acids: CASSPSGSTDTQYF. The CDR3 region has the DNA TGTGCCAGCAGCCCCTCGGGGTCCACAGATACGCAGTATTTT.

This clone appeared a single time. The chain combines TRBV4-2 with TRBJ2-1, with a possible D match to TRBD1 (6 bases). Germline V CDR1 and CDR2: LGHNA, YNFKEQ. V was cut by 0 bases and J by 3 bases, with 12 bases left in between. The CDR3 contains 16 residues. CDR3 in amino acids: CASSQEPGAGYNEQFF. The CDR3 nucleotides are TGTGCCAGCAGCCAAGAACCAGGGGCGGGCTACAATGAGCAGTTCTTC.

With regard to this clone: The same CDR3 arises from other DNA sequences in this sample as well. The gene calls are TRBV5-1 and TRBJ1-1, with TRBD1 matching 7 bases. The CDR3 runs 14 residues. CDR1 SGHRS and CDR2 YFSETQ come from the germline V gene. With 4 bases clipped from V and 2 bases from J, the junction kept 5 bases outside the gene matches. CDR3 region: CASSQGQTNTEAFF. The CDR3 bases are TGCGCCAGCAGCCAGGGACAGACCAACACTGAAGCTTTCTTT.

This clone was counted a few times. The chain joins TRBV10-1 to TRBJ1-5, with D perhaps matching TRBD1 (5 bases). Deletions cut 0 bases from V and 4 bases from J, with 7 bases between. The CDR3 contains 14 residues. CDR1 is WNHNN and CDR2 is SYGVQD in the germline V gene (reference sequence). The DNA for the CDR3 is TGCGCCAGCAGTGAGTCAAGGGGAAATCAGCCCCAGCATTTT. Its translation is CASSESRGNQPQHF.

The chain has TRBV11-2 and TRBJ1-3, with D uncertain. The ends were cut back, 3 bases at V and 0 bases at J, with 9 bases in the middle. Germline V gives CDR1 SGHAT, CDR2 FQNNGV. This CDR3 is 15 amino acids long. CDR3 region: CASSLDGSSGNTIYF. The CDR3 DNA reads TGTGCCAGCAGCTTGGACGGGTCCTCTGGAAACACCATATATTTT.

The J gene is TRBJ1-6, the V gene TRBV4-3; D is perhaps TRBD1 (6 bases). The V gene lost 0 bases and the J gene lost 6 bases, with 12 bases spanning the gap. CDR1 and CDR2 (germline): LGHNA, YSLEER. The CDR3 length is 16 residues. CDR3 amino acids: CASSQELRQANSPLHF. DNA for the CDR3: TGCGCCAGCAGCCAAGAGCTGCGACAGGCTAATTCACCCCTCCACTTT.

The CDR3 is CASSQDRVGQSLNSPLHF. Here the CDR3 DNA reads TGTGCCAGCAGCCAAGATCGTGTTGGTCAGAGCCTTAATTCACCCCTCCACTTT. This sequence joins TRBV4-2 and TRBJ1-6; D is uncertain. Germline CDR1 and CDR2: LGHNA and YNFKEQ. The V and J ends lost 0 bases and 6 bases respectively, with 18 bases between them. The CDR3 length is 18 residues.

The V and J genes are TRBV15 and TRBJ1-1; D unclear. The V and J ends lost 1 base and 4 bases respectively, with 7 bases between them. CDR1 and CDR2 from the germline V gene are LNHNV and YYDKDF (reference sequence). CDR3 length equals 13 residues. The CDR3 region is CATSRGSGTEAFF. The CDR3 DNA is TGTGCCACCAGCAGAGGGTCGGGCACTGAAGCTTTCTTT.

CDR3 sequence reads: CAIMEGSSSYEQYF. Here the CDR3 DNA reads TGTGCCATCATGGAGGGGTCCTCCTCCTACGAGCAGTACTTC. The rearrangement joins TRBV10-3 to TRBJ2-7; a possible D gene is TRBD2 (6 bases). This CDR3 spans 14 amino acids. The germline CDR1 and CDR2 sequences are ENHRY and SYGVKD. Trimming pared 7 bases from V and 0 bases from J, leaving 13 bases between.

The chain recombines TRBV13 with TRBJ2-2; 7 nucleotides agree with TRBD2. The trim removed 5 bases at V and 5 bases at J, leaving 8 bases unmatched. The germline V gene encodes CDR1 PRHDT and CDR2 FYEKMQ (reference sequence). CDR3 length: 15 residues. DNA for the CDR3: TGTGCCAGCAGCCCCACGGGACTATTTACCGGGGAGCTGTTTTTT. Encoded protein: CASSPTGLFTGELFF.